The 20 T cell receptor beta chains in this list originate from one sample, sequenced in a study of blood T cell repertoires in COVID-19 (dated by TCRdb to 2018 to 2020). Library creation used the immunoSEQ multiplex PCR assay. TCRdb holds this immuneACCESS table with in-frame rearrangements only. Some clones are missing; in checked studies, unresolved V genes explain under half, and the rest has no known cause. This sample has 300,000 to 400,000 clones in its table, and 90% to 95% of those were observed once. The ten largest account for 2.5% to 4% of the sample. The sequenced sample was peripheral blood. The receptors stem from a woman under 30 who had recovered from COVID-19.

The V gene is TRBV12-5, the J gene TRBJ1-1; possibly TRBD1 for D (5 bases). This CDR3 region has 13 residues. Trimming took 6 bases from V and 6 from J, leaving 14 bases between them. CDR1 and CDR2 from the germline V gene are LGHNT and FRNRAP. CDR3 loop: CASGTLRGSEAFF. For the CDR3, the DNA is TGTGCTAGTGGGACATTGCGGGGCTCTGAAGCTTTCTTT. The variable domain in full, completed from reference TRBV12-5 and TRBJ1-1, reads DARVTQTPRHKVTEMGQEVTMRCQPILGHNTVFWYRQTMMQGLELLAYFRNRAPLDDSGMPKDRFSAEMPDATLATLKIQPSEPRDSAVYFCASGTLRGSEAFFGQGTRLTVV.

The V gene is TRBV14, the J gene TRBJ2-3; D is unclear. This CDR3 is built from 14 residues. The V end was cut by 1 base, the J end by 0 bases, with 5 bases between. Germline CDR1 and CDR2: SGHDN and FVKESK. This CDR3 is CASSQGHSTDTQYF. The CDR3 bases are TGTGCCAGCAGCCAAGGACACAGCACAGATACGCAGTATTTT.

The chain joins TRBV15 to TRBJ1-4; D unresolved. The CDR3 contains 13 residues. Germline lookup yields CDR1 LNHNV and CDR2 YYDKDF (reference sequence). The V gene lost 0 bases and the J gene lost 8 bases, with 7 bases spanning the gap. CDR3 protein: CATSRDLGEKLFF. The CDR3 region has the DNA TGTGCCACCAGCAGAGATCTCGGGGAAAAACTGTTTTTT.

The chain employs TRBV27 and TRBJ1-2; 7 positions match TRBD1. V dropped 6 bases and J dropped 5; count of bases not matched to a gene: 6. The CDR3 length is 13 residues. Germline CDR1 MNHEY, CDR2 SMNVEV (reference sequence). In DNA form, the CDR3 reads TGTGCCAGCAGGGCGACAGGGCCTTATGGCTACACCTTC. This sequence encodes CASRATGPYGYTF.

This chain links TRBV12-3 or TRBV12-4 with TRBJ1-1; no clear D. CDR3 length: 12 amino acids. The V end lost 3 bases, the J end lost 5 bases, and 7 bases lay between the germline ends. DNA of the CDR3: TGTGCCAGCAGTTTCACGGGAACTGAAGCTTTCTTT. Protein sequence: CASSFTGTEAFF.

The genes are TRBV7-2 and TRBJ2-3; the match to TRBD2 covers 7 bases. Germline V gene lookup returns CDR1 SGHTA and CDR2 FQGNSA. V trimming: 4 bases; J trimming: 4 bases; junction bases outside the gene matches: 5. This CDR3 is built from 14 residues. The CDR3 sequence: CASSSSAGADTQYF. The DNA for the CDR3 is TGTGCCAGCAGCTCATCGGCGGGAGCAGATACGCAGTATTTT.

V usage is TRBV27 and J usage is TRBJ2-5; TRBD2 matches at 8 bases. The CDR3 is made up of 17 amino acids. V was pared by 2 bases and J by 4 bases, with 12 bases of the junction left unmatched. The germline V gene has CDR1 MNHEY and CDR2 SMNVEV (reference sequence). The CDR3 loop reads CASSLRPYPGGGETQYF. CDR3 in DNA: TGTGCCAGCAGTTTACGACCATATCCGGGGGGGGGAGAGACCCAGTACTTC.

The V call is TRBV7-6, the J call TRBJ2-3, with 10 bases that match TRBD2. V lost 4 bases, J lost 0 bases, and 1 base stayed unmatched. The CDR3 runs 15 residues. CDR1 SGHVS and CDR2 FNYEAQ come from the germline V gene. Written as DNA, the CDR3 is TGTGCCAGCAGCTGGACTAGCGGTAGCACAGATACGCAGTATTTT. Translated: CASSWTSGSTDTQYF.

V gene TRBV5-1 combines with J gene TRBJ1-3, with unresolved D. The V gene's germline CDR1 is SGHRS and CDR2 YFSETQ. V was clipped by 4 bases and J by 1 base, with 15 bases between them. This CDR3 region has 16 residues. CDR3 protein: CASSRTLSDSGNTIYF. In DNA, the CDR3 is TGCGCCAGCAGCCGAACCCTCAGCGATTCTGGAAACACCATATATTTT.

V usage is TRBV24-1 and J usage is TRBJ1-1, with 7 bases matching TRBD1. With 3 bases clipped from V and 6 bases from J, the junction kept 12 bases outside the gene matches. CDR1 KGHDR and CDR2 SFDVKD come from the germline V gene. The CDR3 sequence is 16 residues long. The CDR3 loop reads CATSDPRQGPYAEAFF. The CDR3 coding sequence is TGTGCCACCAGTGATCCCCGACAGGGTCCTTATGCTGAAGCTTTCTTT.

The gene calls are TRBV9 and TRBJ2-5; 10 bases align to TRBD2. Germline lookup yields CDR1 SGDLS and CDR2 YYNGEE. This CDR3 contains 16 residues. V shed 0 bases, J shed 2 bases, and the junction held 4 bases outside the gene matches. This CDR3 is CASSVGVAGGQETQYF. The CDR3 DNA sequence: TGTGCCAGCAGCGTAGGGGTAGCGGGAGGACAAGAGACCCAGTACTTC. The entire variable domain, with the rest obtained from reference TRBV9 and TRBJ2-5, is as follows: DSGVTQTPKHLITATGQRVTLRCSPRSGDLSVYWYQQSLDQGLQFLIQYYNGEERAKGNILERFSAQQFPDLHSELNLSSLELGDSALYFCASSVGVAGGQETQYFGPGTRLLVL.

The table lists this clone with a count of one. V usage is TRBV6-2 or TRBV6-3 and J usage is TRBJ2-2; TRBD2 matches at 8 bases. With 5 bases clipped from V and 2 bases from J, the junction kept 4 bases outside the gene matches. Germline CDR1 is MNHEY and CDR2 is SVGEGT. The CDR3 has 15 residues. The CDR3 sequence: CASSRTSHNTGELFF. CDR3 nucleotide sequence: TGTGCCAGCAGTCGGACTAGCCATAACACCGGGGAGCTGTTTTTT.

The V call is TRBV19, the J call TRBJ1-5; D is unclear. Germline V gene data show CDR1 as LNHDA and CDR2 as SQIVND (reference sequence). The V gene lost 3 bases and the J gene lost 4 bases, with 13 bases spanning the gap. The CDR3 contains 15 residues. The CDR3 bases are TGTGCCAGTAGTATCGGAGGAAGCATAAATCAGCCCCAGCATTTT. Translation gives CASSIGGSINQPQHF.

This clone was counted once. This CDR3 reads CASSLGASTDTQYF. The CDR3 bases are TGCGCCAGCAGCTTGGGGGCTAGCACAGATACGCAGTATTTT. The chain employs TRBV5-1 and TRBJ2-3; D remains unclear. Between the trimmed V and J ends, which lost 0 bases and 0 bases, there was a span of 5 bases. Per the germline V gene, CDR1 is SGHRS and CDR2 is YFSETQ. The CDR3 has 14 residues.

This chain joins TRBV6-6 and TRBJ1-4; D perhaps matches TRBD1 (6 bases). This CDR3 region has 16 residues. Germline-derived CDR1 and CDR2 are MNHNY and SVGAGI (reference sequence). Trimming removed 5 bases from V and 0 bases from J, with 13 bases in between. The CDR3 loop is CASSPRGATTNEKLFF. Here the CDR3 DNA reads TGTGCCAGCAGTCCGCGGGGGGCGACAACTAATGAAAAACTGTTTTTT.

The CDR3 DNA follows: TGTGCCACCAGCAGCCCCGGGGCAGCGGGGGTCTACGAGCAGTACGTC. It codes for CATSSPGAAGVYEQYV. The rearrangement links TRBV15 to TRBJ2-7; TRBD2 agrees at 8 bases. CDR1 LNHNV and CDR2 YYDKDF come from the germline V gene (reference sequence). Losses at the gene ends were 3 bases for V and 3 bases for J; bases not matched to a gene: 10. The CDR3 covers 16 residues.

This rearrangement joins TRBV2 to TRBJ2-5, with TRBD2 identical over 10 bases. The CDR3 has 19 amino acids. Germline values: CDR1 SNHLY, CDR2 FYNNEI. The trim removed 2 bases at V and 5 bases at J, leaving 17 bases unmatched. Written as DNA, the CDR3 is TGTGCCAGCAGTGAATTTAGTTGGTTGGCTAGCGGGAGACGGGAGACCCAGTACTTC. It specifies CASSEFSWLASGRRETQYF.

This chain joins TRBV24-1 and TRBJ2-1; maybe TRBD2 (6 bases). This CDR3 is built from 15 residues. Germline V gene data show CDR1 as KGHDR and CDR2 as SFDVKD. With 2 bases removed from V and 6 bases from J, the gap between germline ends came to 13 bases. CDR3 nucleotides: TGTGCCACCAGTGATTCGACTAGATCAGGCAATGAGCAGTTCTTC. Amino acid sequence: CATSDSTRSGNEQFF.

J is TRBJ2-3 and V is TRBV11-2, with TRBD2 matching 9 bases. The CDR3 runs to 16 residues. V shed 4 bases, J shed 0 bases, and the junction held 5 bases outside the gene matches. Germline-derived CDR1 and CDR2 are SGHAT and FQNNGV. In DNA, the CDR3 is TGTGCCAGCAGCTCGTTTGCGGGGGGGAGCACAGATACGCAGTATTTT. This gives the protein CASSSFAGGSTDTQYF.

This clone was seen only once. This chain links TRBV5-8 with TRBJ2-3; 10 bases fit TRBD2. V gave up 2 bases and J gave up 6 bases; unmatched junction bases: 9. Germline CDR1 reads SGHTS; CDR2 reads YDEGEE. This CDR3 has 16 residues. CDR3 sequence reads: CASSLQTSGSQDTQYF. In DNA form, the CDR3 reads TGTGCCAGCAGCTTACAGACTAGCGGGTCCCAGGATACGCAGTATTTT.